This T cell receptor (beta chain) was sequenced during a study of T-cell memory formation after mild COVID-19. TCRdb ran MiXCR on the 5' RACE reads and lists one entry per CDR3 protein. Among some 350,000 distinct CDR3 sequences listed, 10% to 15% were seen once. General study results and limits: Contracting clones localized mainly to CM and EM when CD4+ and mainly to EMRA when CD8+.

The CDR3 extends over 14 amino acids. Trimming cost V 0 bases and J 1 base, with 8 bases left between them. Per the germline V gene, CDR1 is DFQATT and CDR2 is SNEGSKA (reference sequence). Points on this clonotype: Its cognate antigen is unknown.

The chain combines TRBV20-1 with TRBJ2-3; D is unclear. The specimen was PBMCs or a T cell subset sorted from them (not recorded which). The source is a man aged 18-30 years who had mild COVID-19 (a few samples of this study predate the infection). Cell type and time point are not known. This CDR3 reads CSARDSSGTDTQYF. The CDR3 DNA reads TGCAGTGCTAGAGATTCCAGCGGCACAGATACGCAGTATTTT.